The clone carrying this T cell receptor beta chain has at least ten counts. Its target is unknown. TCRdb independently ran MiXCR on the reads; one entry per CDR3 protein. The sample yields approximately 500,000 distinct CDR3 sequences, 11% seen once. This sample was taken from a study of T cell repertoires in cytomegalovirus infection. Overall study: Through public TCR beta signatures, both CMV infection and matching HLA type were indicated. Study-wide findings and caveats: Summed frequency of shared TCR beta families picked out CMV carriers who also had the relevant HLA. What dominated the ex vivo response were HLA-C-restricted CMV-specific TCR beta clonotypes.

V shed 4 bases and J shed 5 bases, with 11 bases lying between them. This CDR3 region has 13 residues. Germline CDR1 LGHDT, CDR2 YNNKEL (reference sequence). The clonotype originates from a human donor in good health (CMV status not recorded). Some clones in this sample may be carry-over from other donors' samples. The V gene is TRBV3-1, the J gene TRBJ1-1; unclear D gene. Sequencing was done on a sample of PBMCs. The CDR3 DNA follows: TGTGCCAGCAGCCGCGGGGTTAGGACTGAAGCTTTCTTT. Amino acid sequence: CASSRGVRTEAFF.